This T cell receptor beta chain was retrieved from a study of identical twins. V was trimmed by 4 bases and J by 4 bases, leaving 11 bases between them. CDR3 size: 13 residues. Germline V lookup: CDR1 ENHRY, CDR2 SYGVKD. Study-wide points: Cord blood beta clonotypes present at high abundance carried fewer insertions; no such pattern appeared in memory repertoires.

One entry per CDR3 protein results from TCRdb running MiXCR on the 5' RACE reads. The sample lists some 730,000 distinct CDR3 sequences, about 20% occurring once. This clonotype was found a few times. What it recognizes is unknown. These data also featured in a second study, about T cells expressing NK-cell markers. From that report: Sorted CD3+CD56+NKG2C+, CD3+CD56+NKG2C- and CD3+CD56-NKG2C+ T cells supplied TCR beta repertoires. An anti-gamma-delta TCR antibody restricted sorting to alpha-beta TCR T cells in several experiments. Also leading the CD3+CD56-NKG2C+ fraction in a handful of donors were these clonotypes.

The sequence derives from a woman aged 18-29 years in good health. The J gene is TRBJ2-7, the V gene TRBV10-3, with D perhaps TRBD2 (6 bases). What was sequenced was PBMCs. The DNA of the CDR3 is TGTGCCATCAGTGGGGGGGATGGGTACGAGCAGTACTTC. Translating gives CAISGGDGYEQYF.